A selection of T cell receptor beta chains follows, all from one sample in a study of T cells in Graves' hyperthyroidism and ophthalmopathy. From the multiplex PCR reads, TCRdb called clonotypes with MiXCR, one entry per CDR3 protein. The table records about 640,000 distinct CDR3 sequences, around 20% of them present only once. The specimen was blood. All receptors come from a man younger than 45 with Graves' ophthalmopathy. CDR3s include the opening cysteine and the closing phenylalanine or tryptophan. Each record gives: J gene, V gene, D gene, clone size, CDR3 DNA, CDR3 protein. D genes are given only for firm matches. The listing skips clone size in some rows; elsewhere it reads once, few, many or a size class.

>TRBJ2-1|TRBV11-2|.|many
TGTGCCAGCAGCTTCCTAGACCTCTCCTACAATGAGCAGTTCTTC
CASSFLDLSYNEQFF
>TRBJ1-1|TRBV27|TRBD1|few
TGTGCCAGCAGGATTACAGGGGCAAAGACTGAAGCTTTCTTT
CASRITGAKTEAFF
>TRBJ2-3|TRBV11-2|.|.
TGTGCCAGCATGGGGGGAGCAGGTGGCACAGATACGCAGTATTTT
CASMGGAGGTDTQYF
>TRBJ1-1|TRBV27|.|few
TGTGCCAGCAGCCAGGGGAATGAAGCTTTCTTT
CASSQGNEAFF
>TRBJ2-1|TRBV12-3/TRBV12-4|TRBD2|many
TGTGCCAGCAGACTCACTAGCGGAGACAATGAGCAGTTCTTC
CASRLTSGDNEQFF
>TRBJ1-6|TRBV30|TRBD1|many
TGTGCCTGGACCCGCGTCCCGACAGGGAATAATTCACCCCTCCACTTT
CAWTRVPTGNNSPLHF
>TRBJ2-3|TRBV27|TRBD2|few
TGTGCCAGCAGCTCAGGACTAGCGGGAACTCCGGAGGCAGATACGCAGTATTTT
CASSSGLAGTPEADTQYF
>TRBJ1-3|TRBV20-1|.|.
TGCAGTGCAAAGAGGGGGTGGGGAGGTCAAGGAAACACCATATATTTT
CSAKRGWGGQGNTIYF
>TRBJ2-5|TRBV4-1|TRBD2|.
TGCGCCAGCAGCCCCTTTGATGAGCGGGAGAACCAAGAGACCCAGTACTTC
CASSPFDERENQETQYF
>TRBJ2-7|TRBV28|TRBD2|many
TGTGCCAGCAGTTTAACGGCTAGCGGGAATGGGGAGCAGTACTTC
CASSLTASGNGEQYF
>TRBJ2-7|TRBV10-3|TRBD2|few
TGTGCCACCACAGGGACTAGCGGCTACGAGCAGTACTTC
CATTGTSGYEQYF
>TRBJ1-2|TRBV14|.|many
TGTGCCAGCAGCCAATACGGCGTCCTCGATGGCTACACCTTC
CASSQYGVLDGYTF
>TRBJ2-3|TRBV9|TRBD2|.
TGTGCCAGCAGCGTCACCGGGACTAGCCTTTCGGGGAGGGCGACAGATACGCAGTATTTT
CASSVTGTSLSGRATDTQYF
>TRBJ2-3|TRBV2|TRBD2|.
TGTGCCAGCAGTGTTGGTCCAGCGGGAATAGTAGATACGCAGTATTTT
CASSVGPAGIVDTQYF
>TRBJ2-7|TRBV7-9|TRBD2|.
TGTGCCAGCAGCTTAGCGGGCGGGAGTGACAACGAGCAGTACTTC
CASSLAGGSDNEQYF
>TRBJ1-1|TRBV3-1|TRBD1|many
TGTGCCAGCAGCACTAACAGGGGTGAAGCTTTCTTT
CASSTNRGEAFF
>TRBJ2-2|TRBV28|.|.
TGTGCCAGCAGCCCGGGACACCTACTCCTCAGGGCGCCGGGGGAACTGTTTTTT
CASSPGHLLLRAPGELFF
>TRBJ2-3|TRBV10-3|.|.
TGTGCCATCAGTGAGTCGTGGCAGGCGAGCACAGATACGCAGTATTTT
CAISESWQASTDTQYF
>TRBJ1-3|TRBV7-9|.|.
TGTGCCAGCAGCTTGAGGGTCCTCTCTGGAAACACCATATATTTT
CASSLRVLSGNTIYF
>TRBJ2-7|TRBV3-1|TRBD1|.
TGTGCCAGCAGCCTCCGGGACAGGGGGTTGGGATCTTCCTACGAGCAGTACTTC
CASSLRDRGLGSSYEQYF
>TRBJ1-5|TRBV28|.|.
TGTGCCAGCAGTCCCCCCCCTATGCCCCAGCATTTT
CASSPPPMPQHF
>TRBJ2-1|TRBV10-2|TRBD1|.
TGCGCCAGCAGTGTTAACAGGGGGGTTGAGCAGTTCTTC
CASSVNRGVEQFF
>TRBJ2-2|TRBV6-1|TRBD2|few
TGTGCCAGCAGTACCGGGACTAGCGGTACCGGGGAGCTGTTTTTT
CASSTGTSGTGELFF
>TRBJ2-4|TRBV10-3|.|.
TGTGCCATCAGTGAGTCGATGGGGGTCCCCAAAAACATTCAGTACTTC
CAISESMGVPKNIQYF
>TRBJ1-2|TRBV14|.|few
TGTGCCAGCAGCCAAGTTCCCACACCTAACTATGGCTACACCTTC
CASSQVPTPNYGYTF
>TRBJ1-5|TRBV3-1|.|many
TGTGCCAGCAGCCAACTCCCCCAGGGGCAGCCCCAGCATTTT
CASSQLPQGQPQHF
>TRBJ2-2|TRBV7-2|TRBD2|.
TGTGCCAGCAGACGACTAGCGGATATCACCGGGGAGCTGTTTTTT
CASRRLADITGELFF
>TRBJ2-1|TRBV20-1|TRBD1|many
TGCAGTGCTAGAGAGGGACAGGCCCCCTACCTTTGGAATGAGCAGTTCTTC
CSAREGQAPYLWNEQFF
>TRBJ2-1|TRBV20-1|.|many
TGCAGTGCTAGAAAGCAGTTAGGGTCCTACAATGAGCAGTTCTTC
CSARKQLGSYNEQFF